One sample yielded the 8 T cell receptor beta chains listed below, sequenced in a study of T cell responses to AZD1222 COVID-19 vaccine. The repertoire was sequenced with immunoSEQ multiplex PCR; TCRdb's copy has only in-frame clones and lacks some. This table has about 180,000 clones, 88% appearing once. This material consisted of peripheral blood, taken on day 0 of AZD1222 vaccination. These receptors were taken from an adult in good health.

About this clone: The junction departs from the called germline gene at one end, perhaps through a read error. The CDR3, as DNA: TGTGCCAGCAGCCTAGATCCGTCCAACAATGAGCAGTTCTTC. Encoded protein: CASSLDPSNNEQFF. The chain joins TRBV11-3 to TRBJ2-1; D is unresolved. Germline CDR1 and CDR2: SGHNT and YENEEA. The length of the CDR3 is 14 residues.

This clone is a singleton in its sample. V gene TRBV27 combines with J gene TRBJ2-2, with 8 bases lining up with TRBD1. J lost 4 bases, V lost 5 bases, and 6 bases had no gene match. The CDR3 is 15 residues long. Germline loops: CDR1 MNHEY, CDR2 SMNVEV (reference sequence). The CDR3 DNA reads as TGTGCCAGCAGTGCTCGGACAGGGCTCACCGGGGAGCTGTTTTTT. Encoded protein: CASSARTGLTGELFF.

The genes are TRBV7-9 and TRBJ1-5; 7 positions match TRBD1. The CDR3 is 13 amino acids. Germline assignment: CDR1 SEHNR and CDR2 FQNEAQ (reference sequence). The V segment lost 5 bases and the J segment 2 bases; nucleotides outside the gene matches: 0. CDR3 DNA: TGTGCCAGCAGCGGGACAGGCAATCAGCCCCAGCATTTT. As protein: CASSGTGNQPQHF.

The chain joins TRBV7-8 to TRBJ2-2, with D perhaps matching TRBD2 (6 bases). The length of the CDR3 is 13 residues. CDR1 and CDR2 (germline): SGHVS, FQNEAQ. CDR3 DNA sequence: TGTGCGAGGAGGGGATTGAACACCGGGGAGCTGTTTTTT. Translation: CARRGLNTGELFF.

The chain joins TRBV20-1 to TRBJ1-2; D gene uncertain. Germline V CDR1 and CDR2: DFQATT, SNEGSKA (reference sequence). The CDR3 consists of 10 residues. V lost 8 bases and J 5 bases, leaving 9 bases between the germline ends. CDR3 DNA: TGCAGTCAAGCCTCTTATGGCTACACCTTC. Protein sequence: CSQASYGYTF.

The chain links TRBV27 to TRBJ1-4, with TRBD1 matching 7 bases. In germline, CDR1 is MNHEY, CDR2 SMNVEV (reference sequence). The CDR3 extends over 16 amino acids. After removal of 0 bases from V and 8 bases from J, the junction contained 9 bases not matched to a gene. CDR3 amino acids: CASSLSGGGGWEKLFF. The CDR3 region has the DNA TGTGCCAGCAGTTTATCAGGGGGCGGGGGCTGGGAAAAACTGTTTTTT. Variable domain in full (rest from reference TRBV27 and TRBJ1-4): EAQVTQNPRYLITVTGKKLTVTCSQNMNHEYMSWYRQDPGLGLRQIYYSMNVEVTDKGDVPEGYKVSRKEKRNFPLILESPSPNQTSLYFCASSLSGGGGWEKLFFGSGTQLSVL.

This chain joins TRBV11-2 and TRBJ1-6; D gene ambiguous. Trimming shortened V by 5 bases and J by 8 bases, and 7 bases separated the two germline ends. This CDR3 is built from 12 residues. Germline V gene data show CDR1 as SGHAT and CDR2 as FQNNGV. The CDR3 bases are TGTGCCAGCAGCGTTAGGGATTCACCCCTCCACTTT. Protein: CASSVRDSPLHF.

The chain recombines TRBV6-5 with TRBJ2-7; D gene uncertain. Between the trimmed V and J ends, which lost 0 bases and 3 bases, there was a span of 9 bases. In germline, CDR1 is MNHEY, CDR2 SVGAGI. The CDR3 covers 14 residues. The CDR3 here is CASSYSGLNYEQYF. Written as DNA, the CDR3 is TGTGCCAGCAGTTACTCAGGGCTGAACTACGAGCAGTACTTC.